The entry below describes one T cell receptor (beta chain). Germline CDR1 reads LNHDA; CDR2 reads SQIVND (reference sequence). This CDR3 contains 19 residues. The ends lost 0 bases at V and 6 bases at J; junction bases unmatched: 10. The record originates from a study of blood T cell repertoires in COVID-19. Study-wide background: Donors in the United States, Italy and Spain gave samples during acute or convalescent COVID-19. Sample material is recorded as cDNA or gDNA derived from T cells, B-cell-depleted T cells, or PBMCs.

Source study methods: Using reference gene primer amplification, nucleated cell counts were estimated. Measured with immunoSEQ multiplex PCR; TCRdb has only the in-frame clones, and not every one. From that table come the V and J calls and clone size; the DNA was used to work out D and trimming. Here the sample spans some 24,000 clones, roughly 89% being singletons. The source of this sequence is a human donor in a cohort sampled during active COVID-19. The sequenced sample consisted of peripheral blood. The chain recombines TRBV19 with TRBJ2-1; 14 bases fit TRBD2. The CDR3 sequence: CASSIEGGTSGSVVNEQFF. The CDR3 DNA reads TGTGCCAGTAGTATAGAAGGGGGGACTAGCGGGAGTGTGGTCAATGAGCAGTTCTTC.